The T cell receptor beta chain under discussion was sequenced for a study of T cells in Graves' hyperthyroidism and ophthalmopathy. About the research overall: Peripheral blood samples were taken at initial diagnosis, prior to any treatment.

TCR beta CDR3 region amplification was performed from RNA transcripts. TCR CDR3 underwent first-round RT-PCR with the HTBI primer set. TCRdb ran MiXCR on the multiplex PCR reads and lists one entry per CDR3 protein. The sample contains 300,000 to 450,000 distinct CDR3 sequences, approximately 15% of which appear only once. This CDR3 region has 14 residues. With 3 bases removed from V and 4 bases from J, the gap between germline ends came to 12 bases. Per germline, CDR1 MGHDK and CDR2 SYGVNS. The PBMCs had their origin in 10 ml of fresh peripheral blood. The V call is TRBV25-1, the J call TRBJ2-5; a weak D match, TRBD1 (6 bases). The TCR was taken from a woman between 25 and 40 years old with Graves' ophthalmopathy. Sequenced: blood. CDR3: CASSERTAVETQYF. CDR3 coding DNA: TGTGCCAGCAGTGAGAGGACAGCCGTAGAGACCCAGTACTTC.